The 30 T cell receptor beta chains in this list originate from one sample, sequenced in a study of T cell responses to AZD1222 COVID-19 vaccine. Using immunoSEQ multiplex PCR, the repertoire was profiled, and TCRdb retains in-frame clones only, with some absent. The profile shows 130,000 to 150,000 clones, around 87% of them singletons. This specimen was peripheral blood, taken on day 0 of AZD1222 vaccination. The receptors derive from an adult in good health.

This chain joins TRBV7-2 and TRBJ1-5; TRBD1 aligns across 7 bases. The CDR3 is 15 residues long. V shed 4 bases and J 4 bases; nucleotides not matched to a gene: 7. Germline lookup yields CDR1 SGHTA and CDR2 FQGNSA. The CDR3 loop reads CASSYSQGRNQPQHF. CDR3 nucleotide sequence: TGTGCCAGCAGCTACTCACAGGGGCGGAATCAGCCCCAGCATTTT.

This sequence joins TRBV5-4 and TRBJ1-5, with 8 bases that match TRBD1. Germline CDR1 reads SGHNT; CDR2 reads YYREEE (reference sequence). V lost 5 bases, J lost 7 bases, and 2 bases stayed unmatched. This CDR3 contains 12 residues. The CDR3, as DNA: TGTGCCAGCAGTGACAGGGGCCAGCCCCAGCATTTT. Protein sequence: CASSDRGQPQHF.

This clone was detected a few times. V gene TRBV19 combines with J gene TRBJ2-6, with D perhaps matching TRBD1 (8 bases). Germline V gene lookup returns CDR1 LNHDA and CDR2 SQIVND (reference sequence). The CDR3 spans 16 residues. Trimming took off 5 bases at V and 2 bases at J, with 13 bases between the two ends. This CDR3 reads CASSVQGGPGANVLTF. Written as DNA, the CDR3 is TGTGCCAGTAGTGTACAGGGGGGGCCTGGGGCCAACGTCCTGACTTTC.

The CDR3 protein is CASSRTVSYEQYF. For the CDR3, the DNA is TGTGCCAGCAGTAGGACTGTGTCGTACGAGCAGTACTTC. The J gene is TRBJ2-7, the V gene TRBV6-5, with TRBD2 as a possible D gene (5 bases). The germline gives CDR1 MNHEY, CDR2 SVGAGI. V lost 5 bases to trimming and J lost 4 bases, with 12 bases between them. The CDR3 runs to 13 residues.

The V call is TRBV19, the J call TRBJ2-5, with 12 nucleotides matching TRBD2. The CDR3 spans 16 residues. Trimming at V came to 1 base and at J to 4 bases, leaving 4 bases not matched to a gene. Germline V CDR1 and CDR2: LNHDA, SQIVND (reference sequence). The DNA of the CDR3 is TGTGCCAGTAGTATAGGGGCTAGCGGGAGGGGAGAGACCCAGTACTTC. It is translated as CASSIGASGRGETQYF.

V usage is TRBV11-1 and J usage is TRBJ1-4; possible D gene TRBD1, 5 bases. The germline V and J ends were trimmed by 6 bases and 5 bases, with 16 bases remaining between them. CDR1 is SGHAT and CDR2 is FQDESV in the germline V gene (reference sequence). The CDR3 runs 15 residues. CDR3 loop: CASSDNRKRNEKLFF. As DNA, the CDR3 is TGTGCCAGCAGTGATAACAGGAAGAGAAATGAAAAACTGTTTTTT.

The gene calls are TRBV27 and TRBJ2-3; no definite D call. The germline V gene has CDR1 MNHEY and CDR2 SMNVEV (reference sequence). V lost 4 bases and J 10 bases, leaving 18 bases between the germline ends. This CDR3 contains 14 residues. The CDR3 nucleotides are TGTGCCAGCAGTTCCCGCCTTTTAGTTGGTGCGCAGTATTTT. Its protein product is CASSSRLLVGAQYF.

This chain joins TRBV5-8 and TRBJ2-1; no clear D gene. The CDR3 has 11 residues. CDR1 is SGHTS, CDR2 YDEGEE, per germline. V lost 5 bases to trimming and J lost 4 bases, with 4 bases between them. Written as DNA, the CDR3 is TGTGCCAGCAGACCGTACAATGAGCAGTTCTTC. The encoded protein is CASRPYNEQFF.

The chain couples TRBV6-1 to TRBJ2-5; 10 bases are shared with TRBD2. From germline, CDR1 is MNHNS and CDR2 SASEGT. This CDR3 is built from 15 residues. V was clipped by 3 bases and J by 5 bases; unmatched bases: 6. CDR3 in DNA: TGTGCCAGCAGTGAGCAGTCTAGCGGGAGTGAGACCCAGTACTTC. Encoded protein: CASSEQSSGSETQYF.

The chain has TRBV4-1 and TRBJ1-4; TRBD1 might be the D (5 bases). V lost 10 bases to trimming and J lost 7 bases, with 25 bases between them. Germline V lookup: CDR1 MGHRA, CDR2 YSYEKL. This CDR3 region has 16 residues. The CDR3 loop is CATRLTPMGRGEKLFF. The CDR3 DNA follows: TGCGCCACCAGACTAACCCCAATGGGGCGCGGTGAAAAACTGTTTTTT.

This clone was seen more than once but under ten times. This chain links TRBV6-5 with TRBJ1-1, with D hard to call. Germline CDR1 reads MNHEY; CDR2 reads SVGAGI. V dropped 2 bases and J dropped 0 bases, with 13 bases sitting between them. This CDR3 contains 16 residues. The CDR3 DNA is TGTGCCAGCAGTTACGGGGTGATGGGAATGAACACTGAAGCTTTCTTT. Protein: CASSYGVMGMNTEAFF.

This chain connects TRBV15 to TRBJ1-5; the D gene is possibly TRBD1 (5 bases). The germline V gene has CDR1 LNHNV and CDR2 YYDKDF (reference sequence). This CDR3 is 21 amino acids long. Trimming removed 2 bases from V and 0 bases from J, with 26 bases in between. In nucleotides, the CDR3 is TGTGCCACCAGCAGATCCCCCTCTCCGGGACGCACGTCGTATAGCAATCAGCCCCAGCATTTT. This codes for CATSRSPSPGRTSYSNQPQHF.

CDR3 sequence reads: CASSTPRKGETQYF. In DNA, the CDR3 is TGTGCCAGCAGTACCCCACGAAAGGGGGAGACCCAGTACTTC. J is TRBJ2-5 and V is TRBV6-5; TRBD1 is a possible D gene (5 bases). The CDR3 length is 14 residues. Trimming took 5 bases from V and 5 from J, leaving 15 bases between them. CDR1 is MNHEY and CDR2 is SVGAGI in the germline V gene.

The rearrangement uses TRBV18 and TRBJ2-6, with 9 bases identical to TRBD2. The CDR3 loop spans 13 amino acids. Germline V gene data show CDR1 as KGHSH and CDR2 as LQKENI. The DNA for the CDR3 is TGTGCGTCCTCGGGGCTAGCGGGGTCCCCGGTGACTTTC. Protein: CASSGLAGSPVTF.

The V call is TRBV15, the J call TRBJ1-3, with unresolved D. The CDR3 totals 16 residues. The V end lost 1 base, the J end lost 0 bases, and 10 bases lay between the germline ends. Germline CDR1 is LNHNV and CDR2 is YYDKDF (reference sequence). CDR3 region: CATSRVVSSSGNTIYF. CDR3 coding DNA: TGTGCCACCAGCAGAGTAGTCTCGAGCTCTGGAAACACCATATATTTT.

The chain has TRBV6-5 and TRBJ2-1; D gene unclear. This CDR3 region has 12 residues. V was pared by 2 bases and J by 9 bases, with 8 bases between. From germline, CDR1 is MNHEY and CDR2 SVGAGI. This CDR3 is CASSYLFGEQFF. The CDR3 DNA is TGTGCCAGCAGTTACCTTTTCGGTGAGCAGTTCTTC.

This chain links TRBV6-5 with TRBJ1-6, with D maybe TRBD1 (5 bases). The V end lost 7 bases, the J end lost 9 bases, and 13 bases lay between the germline ends. CDR3 length equals 13 residues. In germline, CDR1 is MNHEY, CDR2 SVGAGI. CDR3: CASKGQDGSPLHF. In DNA form, the CDR3 reads TGTGCCAGCAAAGGACAAGACGGTTCACCCCTCCACTTT.

J is TRBJ1-1 and V is TRBV7-8; 8 bases agree with TRBD1. With V trimmed by 5 bases and J by 4 bases, 3 bases remained unmatched. Germline loops: CDR1 SGHVS, CDR2 FQNEAQ. The CDR3 loop spans 13 amino acids. CDR3 bases: TGTGCCAGCAGCACCACAGGGGGCACTGAAGCTTTCTTT. Translating it yields CASSTTGGTEAFF.

The chain carries TRBV7-9 and TRBJ1-1, with TRBD1 as a possible D gene (6 bases). Trimming shortened V by 4 bases and J by 6 bases, and 9 bases separated the two germline ends. CDR1 and CDR2 from the germline V gene are SEHNR and FQNEAQ (reference sequence). The CDR3 extends over 12 amino acids. As DNA, the CDR3 is TGTGCCAGCAGCTATGAGGGGGCTGAAGCTTTCTTT. Encoded protein: CASSYEGAEAFF.

The chain employs TRBV12-5 and TRBJ1-1; no reliable D call. Germline CDR1 is LGHNT and CDR2 is FRNRAP. This CDR3 spans 13 amino acids. Trimming took 4 bases from V and 1 from J, leaving 7 bases between them. The CDR3 here is CASGSPRNTEAFF. The CDR3 coding sequence is TGTGCTAGTGGTTCTCCTAGGAACACTGAAGCTTTCTTT.

CDR3 nucleotide sequence: TGTGCCAGCAGCTTACAGCGGTATGGGACTGAAGCTTTCTTT. Protein: CASSLQRYGTEAFF. The rearrangement uses TRBV9 and TRBJ1-1, with D uncertain. The CDR3 spans 14 residues. Germline V gives CDR1 SGDLS, CDR2 YYNGEE. Trimming pared 4 bases from V and 5 bases from J, leaving 15 bases between.

The V and J genes are TRBV5-6 and TRBJ2-5; the D is unclear. Germline values: CDR1 SGHDT, CDR2 YYEEEE. The CDR3 contains 15 residues. V shed 4 bases and J shed 5 bases, with 18 bases lying between them. The CDR3, as DNA: TGTGCCAGCAGCCCGGGCCCTCTACCCCAGGAGACCCAGTACTTC. Its translation: CASSPGPLPQETQYF.

This clone was seen more than once but under ten times. V gene TRBV9 combines with J gene TRBJ2-2; TRBD2 agrees at 7 bases. V was clipped by 4 bases and J by 5 bases; unmatched bases: 5. The CDR3 is 14 residues long. Germline V gene data show CDR1 as SGDLS and CDR2 as YYNGEE. CDR3 DNA sequence: TGTGCCAGCAGCCCGGCGGGGGATACCGGGGAGCTGTTTTTT. Translated: CASSPAGDTGELFF.

The chain links TRBV15 to TRBJ2-7, with no clear D. CDR1 and CDR2 (germline): LNHNV, YYDKDF (reference sequence). The length of the CDR3 is 16 residues. V lost 0 bases to trimming and J lost 2 bases, with 14 bases between them. CDR3 sequence: CATSRDPRNPPYEQYF. The CDR3 DNA is TGTGCCACCAGCAGAGATCCCAGGAACCCGCCCTACGAGCAGTACTTC.

The V gene is TRBV2, the J gene TRBJ1-5, with 9 bases identical to TRBD1. Germline loops: CDR1 SNHLY, CDR2 FYNNEI. The CDR3 spans 16 residues. The J segment lost 4 bases and the V segment lost 5 bases, leaving 9 bases of the junction unmatched. CDR3 sequence: CASSRGQGALNQPQHF. The CDR3 DNA is TGTGCCAGCAGTCGGGGACAGGGAGCTTTAAATCAGCCCCAGCATTTT.

The genes are TRBV5-1 and TRBJ2-7, with TRBD2 as a possible D gene (6 bases). The V end lost 0 bases, the J end lost 2 bases, and 15 bases lay between the germline ends. Germline CDR1 SGHRS, CDR2 YFSETQ. This CDR3 region has 16 residues. This chain's CDR3 is CASSLEGTGTPYEQYF. The CDR3 nucleotides are TGCGCCAGCAGCTTGGAGGGGACGGGGACTCCCTACGAGCAGTACTTC.

This chain links TRBV4-1 with TRBJ2-5, with a possible D match to TRBD2 (5 bases). V was clipped by 1 base and J by 7 bases, with 19 bases between them. The CDR3 totals 16 residues. Germline CDR1 reads MGHRA; CDR2 reads YSYEKL. The CDR3 loop is CASSQVPGNTDRTQYF. The CDR3 DNA sequence: TGCGCCAGCAGCCAAGTCCCCGGGAATACAGACCGGACCCAGTACTTC.

The chain recombines TRBV3-1 (or the pseudogene TRBV3-2) with TRBJ1-1; D remains ambiguous. Germline V CDR1 and CDR2: LGHDT, YNNKEL (reference sequence). Trimming stripped 4 bases from V and 2 bases from J, with 11 bases between. The CDR3 length is 14 residues. The CDR3 bases are TGTGCCAGCAGCCTCCAATGGGGAAACACTGAAGCTTTCTTT. It specifies CASSLQWGNTEAFF.

This chain's CDR3 is CASSAGQDYGYTF. Written as DNA, the CDR3 is TGTGCCAGCTCAGCGGGACAGGACTATGGCTACACCTTC. The chain has TRBV18 and TRBJ1-2; 8 bases are shared with TRBD1. After removal of 5 bases from V and 3 bases from J, the junction contained 2 bases not matched to a gene. The germline V gene encodes CDR1 KGHSH and CDR2 LQKENI. The CDR3 runs 13 residues.

V gene TRBV5-4 combines with J gene TRBJ2-5, with 11 bases matching TRBD1. Germline lookup yields CDR1 SGHNT and CDR2 YYREEE (reference sequence). V gave up 3 bases and J gave up 6 bases; unmatched junction bases: 7. The CDR3 runs 15 residues. The DNA for the CDR3 is TGTGCCAGCAGCTCAGCCGGGACAGGGGGGAAGACCCAGTACTTC. The encoded protein is CASSSAGTGGKTQYF. The whole variable domain, remainder taken from reference TRBV5-4 and TRBJ2-5, is ETGVTQSPTHLIKTRGQQVTLRCSSQSGHNTVSWYQQALGQGPQFIFQYYREEENGRGNFPPRFSGLQFPNYSSELNVNALELDDSALYLCASSSAGTGGKTQYFGPGTRLLVL.